This T cell receptor beta chain was obtained from a study of T cell responses to AZD1222 COVID-19 vaccine. Study-wide results and limits: Nearly half of unique spike-specific TCRs reportedly avoided B.1.351 and B.1.1.7 mutated regions.

With regard to this clone: Its specificity is unknown.

The CDR3 is 15 amino acids. Germline values: CDR1 LNHNV, CDR2 YYDKDF (reference sequence). V gave up 0 bases and J gave up 5 bases, with 13 bases separating them. The repertoire was sequenced with immunoSEQ multiplex PCR; TCRdb's copy has only in-frame clones and lacks some. This repertoire shows 90,000 to 110,000 clones, approximately 91% found once; its top ten account for 13%. Sequencing used peripheral blood, obtained on day 0 of MenACWY control vaccination. V is TRBV15 and J is TRBJ1-2; D is possibly TRBD1 (6 bases). The TCR sequence derives from an adult in good health. In nucleotides, the CDR3 is TGTGCCACCAGCAGAGATATGGCGGACAGTTATGGCTACACCTTC. Translating gives CATSRDMADSYGYTF.